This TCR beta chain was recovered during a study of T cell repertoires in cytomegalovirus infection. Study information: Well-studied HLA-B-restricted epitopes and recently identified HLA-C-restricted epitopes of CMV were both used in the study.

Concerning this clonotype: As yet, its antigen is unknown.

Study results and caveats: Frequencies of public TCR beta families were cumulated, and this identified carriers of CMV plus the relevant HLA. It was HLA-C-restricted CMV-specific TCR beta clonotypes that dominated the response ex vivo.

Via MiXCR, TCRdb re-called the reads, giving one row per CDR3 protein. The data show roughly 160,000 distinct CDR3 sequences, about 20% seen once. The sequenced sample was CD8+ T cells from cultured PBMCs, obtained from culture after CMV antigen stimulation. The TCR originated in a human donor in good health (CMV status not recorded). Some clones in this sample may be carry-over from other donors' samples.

CDR3 in DNA: TGTGCCAGCAGCTTAGCGAATAAACAGGGTGTCTACAATGAGCAGTTCTTC. This gives the protein CASSLANKQGVYNEQFF. The chain joins TRBV11-1 to TRBJ2-1; D is possibly TRBD1 (6 bases). The CDR3 consists of 17 residues. Between the trimmed V and J ends, which lost 0 bases and 3 bases, there was a span of 15 bases. Germline V gene lookup returns CDR1 SGHAT and CDR2 FQDESV (reference sequence).